This passage covers 8 T cell receptor beta chains from one sample sequenced in a study of shared clonotypes between healthy human individuals. Selected positively for CCR7 and CD45RO-negative, naive CD8 cells excluded terminally differentiated effector memory CD45RA+ cells. This table comes from immunoSEQ multiplex PCR, and its TCRdb copy is limited to in-frame clones, with some not included. The sample consists of a few million clones, roughly 95% of them appearing once. Sequenced input: naive CD8+ T cells from PBMCs. These receptors were collected from a man aged 18 to 35 in good health. Some clones in this sample may be carry-over from other donors' samples.

This clone was seen only once. The gene calls are TRBV19 and TRBJ1-2; no definite D call. The germline V and J ends were trimmed by 0 bases and 7 bases, with 15 bases remaining between them. Germline CDR1 and CDR2: LNHDA and SQIVND (reference sequence). The CDR3 is made up of 15 amino acids. The CDR3 spells CASSIDLEVRFGYTF. The CDR3 bases are TGTGCCAGTAGTATAGATCTCGAGGTCCGCTTTGGCTACACCTTC.

The genes are TRBV11-2 and TRBJ1-1, with 7 nucleotides matching TRBD1. The CDR3 loop spans 14 amino acids. Germline V gene sequence: CDR1 SGHAT, CDR2 FQNNGV. The J segment lost 3 bases and the V segment lost 5 bases, leaving 6 bases of the junction unmatched. CDR3 region: CASSQPGQYTEAFF. CDR3 nucleotides: TGTGCCAGCAGCCAACCGGGACAGTACACTGAAGCTTTCTTT.

A word on this clone: Other DNA sequences in this specimen translate into the identical CDR3. CDR3 in DNA: TGTGCCACCAGCAGAGGTAGCGGGAGTTCCTACAATGAGCAGTTCTTC. Translation: CATSRGSGSSYNEQFF. The rearrangement links TRBV15 to TRBJ2-1, with 9 nucleotides matching TRBD2. V was clipped by 1 base and J by 1 base; unmatched bases: 2. The CDR3 is made up of 16 amino acids. CDR1 and CDR2 (germline): LNHNV, YYDKDF (reference sequence). The entire variable domain, with the rest obtained from reference TRBV15 and TRBJ2-1, is as follows: DAMVIQNPRYQVTQFGKPVTLSCSQTLNHNVMYWYQQKSSQAPKLLFHYYDKDFNNEADTPDNFQSRRPNTSFCFLDIRSPGLGDTAMYLCATSRGSGSSYNEQFFGPGTRLTVL.

The chain couples TRBV19 to TRBJ2-1; maybe TRBD1 (6 bases). V lost 2 bases and J 1 base, leaving 15 bases between the germline ends. Looked up from germline, CDR1 is LNHDA and CDR2 is SQIVND (reference sequence). This CDR3 is 17 amino acids long. Written as DNA, the CDR3 is TGTGCCAGTAGTATATTTGGCAGGGGCTTGTCCTACAATGAGCAGTTCTTC. Translation: CASSIFGRGLSYNEQFF.

This clone was detected only once. J is TRBJ2-2 and V is TRBV7-6; D call uncertain. The germline gives CDR1 SGHVS, CDR2 FNYEAQ. Between the trimmed V and J ends, which lost 5 bases and 4 bases, there was a span of 11 bases. The CDR3 spans 14 residues. CDR3 sequence (DNA): TGTGCCAGCAGCGCCCCGCCAGGCACCGGGGAGCTGTTTTTT. It yields the protein CASSAPPGTGELFF.

J is TRBJ2-7 and V is TRBV18; 13 positions agree with TRBD2. Germline CDR1 reads KGHSH; CDR2 reads LQKENI. The CDR3 consists of 16 residues. The trim removed 0 bases at V and 2 bases at J, leaving 1 base unmatched. This CDR3 reads CASSPPGLAGPYEQYF. CDR3 coding DNA: TGTGCCAGCTCACCACCGGGACTAGCGGGGCCCTACGAGCAGTACTTC.

This chain uses TRBV6-6 with TRBJ1-5; 7 positions match TRBD1. Germline V gene lookup returns CDR1 MNHNY and CDR2 SVGAGI (reference sequence). The CDR3 is 16 amino acids. The J segment lost 0 bases and the V segment lost 5 bases, leaving 7 bases of the junction unmatched. The CDR3, as DNA: TGTGCCAGCAGTCCAGACAGGGCGGATAGCAATCAGCCCCAGCATTTT. Amino acids: CASSPDRADSNQPQHF.

The V and J genes are TRBV7-9 and TRBJ2-3; TRBD2 matches at 9 bases. V shed 6 bases and J 6 bases; nucleotides not matched to a gene: 13. The CDR3 covers 16 residues. Per germline, CDR1 SEHNR and CDR2 FQNEAQ (reference sequence). The CDR3 DNA is TGTGCCAGCAGGGGAAAGCGGGAGGACCGGTCGGATACGCAGTATTTT. Its translation is CASRGKREDRSDTQYF.